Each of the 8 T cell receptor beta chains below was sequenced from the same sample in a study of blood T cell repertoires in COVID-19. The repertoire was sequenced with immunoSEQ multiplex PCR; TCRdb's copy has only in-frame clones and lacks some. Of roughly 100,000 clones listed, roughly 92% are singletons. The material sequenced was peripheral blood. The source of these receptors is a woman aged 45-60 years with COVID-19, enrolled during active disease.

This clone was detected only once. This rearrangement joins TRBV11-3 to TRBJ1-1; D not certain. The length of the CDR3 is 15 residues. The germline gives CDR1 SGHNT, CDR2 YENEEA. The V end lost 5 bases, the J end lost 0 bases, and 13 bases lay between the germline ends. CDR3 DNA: TGTGCCAGCAGCCCCCCGGTGACACTGAACACTGAAGCTTTCTTT. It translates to CASSPPVTLNTEAFF. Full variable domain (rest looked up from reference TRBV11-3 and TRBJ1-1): EAGVVQSPRYKIIEKKQPVAFWCNPISGHNTLYWYLQNLGQGPELLIRYENEEAVDDSQLPKDRFSAERLKGVDSTLKIQPAELGDSAVYLCASSPPVTLNTEAFFGQGTRLTVV.

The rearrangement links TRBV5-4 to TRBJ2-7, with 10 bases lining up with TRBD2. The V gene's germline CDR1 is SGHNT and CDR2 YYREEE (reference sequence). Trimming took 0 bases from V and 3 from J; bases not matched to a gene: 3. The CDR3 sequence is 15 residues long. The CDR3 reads CASSLVGTSDYEQYF. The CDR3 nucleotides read TGTGCCAGCAGCTTGGTCGGGACTAGCGACTACGAGCAGTACTTC.

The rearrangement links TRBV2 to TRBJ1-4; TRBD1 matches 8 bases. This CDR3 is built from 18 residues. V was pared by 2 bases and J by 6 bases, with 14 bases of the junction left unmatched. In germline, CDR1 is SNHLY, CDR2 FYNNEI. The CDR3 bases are TGTGCCAGCAGTGAATTCTTTTGGGGACAGGCTATTTATGAAAAACTGTTTTTT. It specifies CASSEFFWGQAIYEKLFF.

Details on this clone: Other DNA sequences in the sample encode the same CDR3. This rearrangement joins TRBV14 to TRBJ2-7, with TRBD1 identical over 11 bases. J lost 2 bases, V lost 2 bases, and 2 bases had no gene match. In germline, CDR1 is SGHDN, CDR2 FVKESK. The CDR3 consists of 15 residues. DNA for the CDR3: TGTGCCAGCAGCCAACCGGGACAGGGGGCCTACGAGCAGTACTTC. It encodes CASSQPGQGAYEQYF.

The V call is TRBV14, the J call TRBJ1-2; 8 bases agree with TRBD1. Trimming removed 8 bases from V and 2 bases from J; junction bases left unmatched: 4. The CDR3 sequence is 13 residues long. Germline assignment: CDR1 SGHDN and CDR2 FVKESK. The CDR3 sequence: CASDRGLNYGYTF. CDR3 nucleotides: TGTGCCAGCGACAGGGGCTTGAACTATGGCTACACCTTC.

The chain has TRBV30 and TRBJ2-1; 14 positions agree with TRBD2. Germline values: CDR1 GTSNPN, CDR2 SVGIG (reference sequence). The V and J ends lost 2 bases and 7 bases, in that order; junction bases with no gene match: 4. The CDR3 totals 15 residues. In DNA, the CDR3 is TGTGCCTGGAGTAGGAGACTAGCGGGGGGGAATGAGCAGTTCTTC. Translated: CAWSRRLAGGNEQFF.

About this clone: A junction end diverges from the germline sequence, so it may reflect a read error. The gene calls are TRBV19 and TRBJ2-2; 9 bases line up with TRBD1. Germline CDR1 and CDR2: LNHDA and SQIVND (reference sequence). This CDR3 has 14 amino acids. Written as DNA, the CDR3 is TGTGCCAGTAGACATGGGACAGGGACTCCGGGTCTTGTTTTT. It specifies CASRHGTGTPGLVF. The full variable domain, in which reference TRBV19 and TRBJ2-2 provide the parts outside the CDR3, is DGGITQSPKYLFRKEGQNVTLSCEQNLNHDAMYWYRQDPGQGLRLIYYSQIVNDFQKGDIAEGYSVSREKKESFPLTVTSAQKNPTAFYLCASRHGTGTPGLVFGEGSRLTVL.

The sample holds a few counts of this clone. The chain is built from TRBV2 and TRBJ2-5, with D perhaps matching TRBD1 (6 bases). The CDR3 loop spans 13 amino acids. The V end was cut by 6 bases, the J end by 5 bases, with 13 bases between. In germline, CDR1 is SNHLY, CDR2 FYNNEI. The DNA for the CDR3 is TGTGCCAGCAGACCACAGGGATACGAGACCCAGTACTTC. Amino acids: CASRPQGYETQYF.